The TCR beta chain described here comes from a study of T cell responses to AZD1222 COVID-19 vaccine. The CDR3 extends over 15 amino acids. J lost 4 bases, V lost 6 bases, and 14 bases had no gene match. Germline values: CDR1 GTSNPN, CDR2 SVGIG (reference sequence). Comment on this clone: The target antigen is unknown.

Notes on the study in general: It should be noted that donors were predominantly white British and more often female, and clonal diversity was possibly underestimated.

Repertoires were generated with immunoSEQ multiplex PCR, while TCRdb's copy carries only in-frame clones and drops some. The sample includes fewer than 150,000 clones, about 80% of them seen just once. The J gene is TRBJ1-2, the V gene TRBV30, with TRBD1 identical over 7 bases. This sequence was found in an adult in good health. The material was peripheral blood, obtained on day 0 of AZD1222 vaccination. CDR3 nucleotides: TGTGCCTGCGCCCAACGAGGGGGACAGTTCTATGGCTACACCTTC. Encoded protein: CACAQRGGQFYGYTF.